This T cell receptor (beta chain) was sequenced during a study of a mutant IDH1 vaccine in newly diagnosed glioma. As for the study in general: A roughly 60% male, 37.5% female split and a mean age of approximately 40 years characterized treated patients.

This CDR3 has 13 residues. Deletions cut 4 bases from V and 5 bases from J, with 10 bases between. Germline V CDR1 and CDR2: MRHNA, SNTAGT. Time point of the sample: baseline, week 1 (first vaccination visit). The treatment is: pre-vaccination baseline after standard-of-care therapy. The table came from immunoSEQ multiplex PCR; TCRdb's copy has only in-frame clones and leaves some out. The sample lists about 38,000 clones; around nine tenths were seen once. The sample in question was PBMCs, obtained from a glioma patient treated with radiotherapy, temozolomide or both. The chain has TRBV6-4 and TRBJ2-3; D is unresolved. This TCR was recovered from a young man with glioma. CDR3 protein: CASSARVEDTQYF. DNA for the CDR3: TGTGCCAGCAGTGCCCGGGTGGAAGATACGCAGTATTTT.